Each of the 9 T cell receptor beta chains below was sequenced from the same sample in a study of T cells after posttransplantation cyclophosphamide. Repertoires were generated with immunoSEQ multiplex PCR, while TCRdb's copy carries only in-frame clones and drops some. The sample includes tens of thousands of clones, none of them occurring once. The sequencing sample was made of PBMCs. Every receptor here comes from a woman aged 55 to 70 in good health, CMV-negative, and a related stem cell transplant donor.

This clone was recorded many times. The chain couples TRBV28 to TRBJ1-5, with D unclear. V shed 8 bases and J shed 2 bases, with 13 bases lying between them. Per germline, CDR1 MDHEN and CDR2 SYDVKM. The CDR3 sequence is 14 residues long. Here the CDR3 reads CASAGRRGNQPQHF. The CDR3 DNA follows: TGTGCCAGCGCGGGCCGCCGGGGCAATCAGCCCCAGCATTTT.

This clone was detected ten times or more. J is TRBJ2-3 and V is TRBV10-2; 8 positions agree with TRBD2. Germline loops: CDR1 WSHSY, CDR2 SAAADI. This CDR3 contains 15 residues. With V trimmed by 5 bases and J by 1 base, 5 bases remained unmatched. The CDR3 loop reads CASSPGGDGTDTQYF. DNA for the CDR3: TGCGCCAGCAGTCCCGGGGGGGACGGCACAGATACGCAGTATTTT.

In this sample, this clone turned up many times. The chain links TRBV28 to TRBJ2-7; D not resolved. The CDR3 is 14 amino acids. The germline gives CDR1 MDHEN, CDR2 SYDVKM. V lost 1 base to trimming and J lost 2 bases, with 9 bases between them. CDR3 DNA: TGTGCCAGCAGTTTATTCAGATTACCCTACGAGCAGTACTTC. Amino acid sequence: CASSLFRLPYEQYF.

Many counts were recorded for this clone. The chain has TRBV6-6 and TRBJ2-7; 8 bases fit TRBD1. Trimming at V came to 1 base and at J to 3 bases, leaving 2 bases not matched to a gene. CDR3 length: 14 amino acids. From germline, CDR1 is MNHNY and CDR2 SVGAGI (reference sequence). In nucleotides, the CDR3 is TGTGCCAGCAGTTACTTAGACAGGGGCTACGAGCAGTACTTC. Translated: CASSYLDRGYEQYF.

This clone showed up many times. The rearrangement joins TRBV7-2 to TRBJ2-7; maybe TRBD1 (6 bases). Trimming shortened V by 5 bases and J by 0 bases, and 11 bases separated the two germline ends. Germline lookup yields CDR1 SGHTA and CDR2 FQGNSA. The CDR3 length is 14 residues. The CDR3 DNA reads TGTGCCAGCAGCGCCGACAGGAACTCCTACGAGCAGTACTTC. Translated, it gives CASSADRNSYEQYF.

This clone was recorded at least ten times. The chain couples TRBV5-5 to TRBJ2-1, with 15 nucleotides matching TRBD2. This CDR3 comprises 15 residues. The germline V gene encodes CDR1 SGHKS and CDR2 YYEKEE (reference sequence). Unmatched junction bases numbered 5, after V lost 3 bases and J lost 10 bases. The CDR3 DNA sequence: TGTGCCAGCAGCTCGGGACTAGCGGGAGGTGGCGAGCAGTTCTTC. This encodes CASSSGLAGGGEQFF. The full variable domain, rest sourced from reference TRBV5-5 and TRBJ2-1, is DAGVTQSPTHLIKTRGQQVTLRCSPISGHKSVSWYQQVLGQGPQFIFQYYEKEERGRGNFPDRFSARQFPNYSSELNVNALLLGDSALYLCASSSGLAGGGEQFFGPGTRLTVL.

The V gene is TRBV12-3 or TRBV12-4, the J gene TRBJ2-2, with D possibly TRBD1 on 6 matching bases. The CDR3 totals 15 residues. Trimming stripped 7 bases from V and 3 bases from J, with 15 bases between. The CDR3 sequence: CASTLRGRDTGELFF. The CDR3 DNA sequence: TGTGCCAGCACCCTCAGGGGCCGGGACACCGGGGAGCTGTTTTTT.

This clone appeared many times. CDR3 nucleotide sequence: TGTGCCAGCAGCTGGAAGACAGGGGGTGGCAATCAGCCCCAGCATTTT. Translated, it gives CASSWKTGGGNQPQHF. V gene TRBV7-2 combines with J gene TRBJ1-5; 9 bases map to TRBD1. The junction had 6 bases not matched to a gene; V was cut back by 4 bases and J by 2 bases. This CDR3 contains 16 residues. Per the germline V gene, CDR1 is SGHTA and CDR2 is FQGNSA. Full variable domain (outside the CDR3, taken from reference TRBV7-2 and TRBJ1-5): GAGVSQSPSNKVTEKGKDVELRCDPISGHTALYWYRQSLGQGLEFLIYFQGNSAPDKSGLPSDRFSAERTGGSVSTLTIQRTQQEDSAVYLCASSWKTGGGNQPQHFGDGTRLSIL.

This clone was picked up many times. The rearrangement links TRBV5-5 to TRBJ2-7; 9 positions agree with TRBD1. Germline CDR1 and CDR2: SGHKS and YYEKEE (reference sequence). V lost 4 bases, J lost 3 bases, and 5 bases stayed unmatched. The CDR3 has 14 residues. This CDR3 reads CASSVDRGLYEQYF. Written as DNA, the CDR3 is TGTGCCAGCAGCGTGGACAGGGGTCTCTACGAGCAGTACTTC.